Each of the 21 T cell receptor beta chains below was sequenced from the same sample in a study of T-cell reconstitution after alpha-beta-depleted transplantation in children (TCRdb year 2016). The library was made by PCR. The sequencer listed for this sample is Illumina HiSeq 2500. To normalize quantification of the TCRbeta repertoire, the TCR libraries were built with molecular barcoding that relied on unique molecular identifiers. In-frame beta chains were kept once TCRdb had trimmed the public reads at Q25 with fastp and called clones with MiXCR. Duplicate CDR3 protein sequences are folded into a single record with the most common DNA and genes. The sample table lists a few hundred thousand distinct CDR3 sequences, over 10% of them with a count of one. Together, the top ten hold 2% to 2.5% of the sample. The sample's treatment or condition, from its label and the paper: allogeneic hematopoietic cell transplantation with graft depleted of TCRalphabeta T cells and CD19 B cells.

Sequenced material: PBMCs, mostly from graft donor cells, taken 360 days after TCRalphabeta/CD19-depleted stem cell transplant. The receptors here all came from a male patient under 18 who had a stem cell transplant for acute myeloid leukemia, so the T cells may come from the graft donor.

This clonotype was counted ten times or more. This chain joins TRBV5-4 and TRBJ2-3; D unclear. Looked up from germline, CDR1 is SGHNT and CDR2 is YYREEE (reference sequence). V lost 3 bases and J lost 0, with 5 bases in between. CDR3 length equals 13 residues. The CDR3 bases are TGTGCCAGCAGCTATGACAGCACAGATACGCAGTATTTT. It yields the protein CASSYDSTDTQYF.

This clonotype was detected once. This may be a read error, as it is one base from a much larger clone. The chain joins TRBV29-1 to TRBJ2-6; no definite D call. The CDR3 runs 13 residues. The germline V and J ends were trimmed by 3 bases and 0 bases, with 3 bases remaining between them. CDR1 and CDR2 from the germline V gene are SQVTM and ANQGSEA. CDR3 protein: CSVDGSGANVLTF. In DNA, the CDR3 is TGCAGCGTTGACGGCTCTGGGGCCAACGTCCTGACTTTC.

This chain joins TRBV29-1 and TRBJ2-7; D gene uncertain. Germline CDR1 is SQVTM and CDR2 is ANQGSEA. V was trimmed by 2 bases and J by 2 bases, leaving 13 bases between them. The CDR3 contains 14 residues. Written as DNA, the CDR3 is TGCAGCGTTGAAATCGGCTCTCCCCCCTACGAGCAGTACTTC. This codes for CSVEIGSPPYEQYF.

The J gene is TRBJ2-3, the V gene TRBV20-1; tentatively, D is TRBD2 (5 bases). The CDR3 consists of 13 residues. Germline CDR1 DFQATT, CDR2 SNEGSKA (reference sequence). Trimming took 6 bases from V and 0 from J, leaving 10 bases between them. The CDR3, as DNA: TGCAGTGCCGACCCGGGGAGCACAGATACGCAGTATTTT. Translation: CSADPGSTDTQYF.

This clonotype has a count of ten or more. This chain uses TRBV6-5 with TRBJ2-1; D might be TRBD2 (6 bases). The germline V gene encodes CDR1 MNHEY and CDR2 SVGAGI. V gave up 6 bases and J gave up 8 bases, with 23 bases separating them. The CDR3 consists of 16 residues. The CDR3 sequence is CASRARGGGWQYEQFF. DNA for the CDR3: TGTGCCAGCAGAGCCCGGGGAGGCGGTTGGCAATATGAGCAGTTCTTC.

The genes are TRBV6-5 and TRBJ2-7; tentative D call: TRBD2 (6 bases). Germline V gene data show CDR1 as MNHEY and CDR2 as SVGAGI. The CDR3 spans 17 residues. Trimming removed 2 bases from V and 0 bases from J, with 17 bases in between. CDR3 protein: CASSYTPIAASSYEQYF. The CDR3 nucleotides read TGTGCCAGCAGTTACACTCCCATAGCGGCGAGCTCCTACGAGCAGTACTTC.

In its sample, this clonotype was seen a few times. The chain is built from TRBV7-3 and TRBJ2-3, with 7 bases lining up with TRBD1. The CDR3 contains 14 residues. Germline CDR1 is SGHTA and CDR2 is FQGTGA. Trimming took 5 bases from V and 7 from J; bases not matched to a gene: 9. This CDR3 is CASSPRQGWYTQYF. In DNA form, the CDR3 reads TGTGCCAGCAGCCCGAGACAGGGATGGTATACGCAGTATTTT.

This clonotype was seen many times. The CDR3 spells CASSPRVHEQYF. The CDR3 bases are TGTGCCAGCAGTCCCAGGGTCCACGAGCAGTACTTC. This chain connects TRBV12-3 or TRBV12-4 to TRBJ2-7, with a possible D match to TRBD1 (5 bases). This CDR3 comprises 12 residues. V was shortened by 5 bases and J by 5 bases, with 10 bases between the two germline ends.

This clonotype was recorded a few times. The chain links TRBV6-4 to TRBJ2-1; 12 nucleotides match TRBD1. The V and J ends lost 5 bases and 6 bases, in that order; junction bases with no gene match: 5. CDR3 size: 15 residues. Germline assignment: CDR1 MRHNA and CDR2 SNTAGT. The CDR3 DNA follows: TGTGCCAGCAGTAGGGACAGGGGGCTCCTCAATGAGCAGTTCTTC. Translated: CASSRDRGLLNEQFF.

V and J are TRBV6-1 and TRBJ2-1, with D perhaps matching TRBD1 (6 bases). Deletions cut 6 bases from V and 2 bases from J, with 14 bases between. Germline V gene data show CDR1 as MNHNS and CDR2 as SASEGT. CDR3 size: 15 residues. The CDR3 DNA sequence: TGTGCCAGCAGACCAACAGGGAACCCCTACAATGAGCAGTTCTTC. It encodes CASRPTGNPYNEQFF.

This clonotype showed up just a few times. The chain combines TRBV11-2 with TRBJ1-2; maybe TRBD1 (5 bases). Germline V CDR1 and CDR2: SGHAT, FQNNGV. The CDR3 contains 15 residues. V was pared by 5 bases and J by 5 bases, with 18 bases between. Here the CDR3 reads CASSIRDRGHYGYTF. The CDR3, as DNA: TGTGCCAGCAGCATACGGGACCGCGGGCATTATGGCTACACCTTC.

This clonotype has more than one count but fewer than ten. V usage is TRBV29-1 and J usage is TRBJ2-7; D unresolved. The CDR3 is 11 residues long. V lost 4 bases to trimming and J lost 6 bases, with 10 bases between them. Germline CDR1 is SQVTM and CDR2 is ANQGSEA. CDR3 in DNA: TGCAGCGTTGCCCCGGCTGGCGAGCAGTACTTC. This encodes CSVAPAGEQYF.

The chain links TRBV4-3 to TRBJ1-1; D is unresolved. V was cut by 0 bases and J by 3 bases, with 5 bases left in between. Germline V CDR1 and CDR2: LGHNA, YSLEER. The CDR3 has 13 residues. This CDR3 reads CASSQEWHTEAFF. The DNA for the CDR3 is TGCGCCAGCAGCCAAGAGTGGCACACTGAAGCTTTCTTT.

V is TRBV10-3 and J is TRBJ2-7; TRBD2 matches at 8 bases. The CDR3 has 13 residues. With V trimmed by 3 bases and J by 7 bases, 5 bases remained unmatched. Germline V gives CDR1 ENHRY, CDR2 SYGVKD. DNA for the CDR3: TGTGCCATCAGTGAACTAGCGGATGTGGAGCAGTACTTC. This sequence encodes CAISELADVEQYF.

This clonotype has at least ten counts. One end of the junction does not line up with germline, which may come from a read error. The chain is built from TRBV6-2 or TRBV6-3 and TRBJ1-5; maybe TRBD1 (5 bases). The germline gives CDR1 MNHEY, CDR2 SVGEGT. There are 13 residues in the CDR3. CDR3 in DNA: TGTGCCAGCAGTCAACACGGAGGGACTCTTCTGAGTTTT. This translates into CASSQHGGTLLSF.

This clonotype was seen at least ten times. The rearrangement links TRBV29-1 to TRBJ2-5; a possible D gene is TRBD1 (5 bases). Germline CDR1 and CDR2: SQVTM and ANQGSEA. This CDR3 is 14 amino acids long. The V gene lost 7 bases and the J gene lost 4 bases, with 19 bases spanning the gap. DNA of the CDR3: TGCAGCGCTGCTCACAGGTTGTCCCGAGAGACCCAGTACTTC. Encoded protein: CSAAHRLSRETQYF. The full variable domain, rest sourced from reference TRBV29-1 and TRBJ2-5, is SAVISQKPSRDICQRGTSLTIQCQVDSQVTMMFWYRQQPGQSLTLIATANQGSEATYESGFVIDKFPISRPNLTFSTLTVSNMSPEDSSIYLCSAAHRLSRETQYFGPGTRLLVL.

This clonotype occurred many times. The chain couples TRBV7-9 to TRBJ2-7; weak D call: TRBD1 (6 bases). The V and J ends lost 5 bases and 2 bases respectively, with 13 bases between them. The CDR3 totals 14 residues. CDR1 is SEHNR and CDR2 is FQNEAQ in the germline V gene (reference sequence). This CDR3 is CASSPTAGAYEQYF. The DNA for the CDR3 is TGTGCCAGCAGCCCCACCGCAGGGGCCTACGAGCAGTACTTC.

This clonotype occurred a few times. The chain carries TRBV29-1 and TRBJ2-2; 10 bases line up with TRBD2. V was pared by 5 bases and J by 1 base, with 4 bases of the junction left unmatched. The V gene's germline CDR1 is SQVTM and CDR2 ANQGSEA. The CDR3 length is 15 residues. CDR3 in amino acids: CSVRTSGVNTGELFF. The CDR3 nucleotides are TGCAGCGTTCGGACTAGCGGAGTGAACACCGGGGAGCTGTTTTTT.

The chain has TRBV29-1 and TRBJ2-7, with 8 bases aligning to TRBD2. J lost 4 bases, V lost 3 bases, and 5 bases had no gene match. This CDR3 comprises 13 residues. CDR1 and CDR2 (germline): SQVTM, ANQGSEA. In nucleotides, the CDR3 is TGCAGCGTTGATAGCGGGGATTATTACGAGCAGTACTTC. Amino acids: CSVDSGDYYEQYF.

A few counts support this clonotype. The chain recombines TRBV4-3 with TRBJ2-3; possibly TRBD1 for D (6 bases). Germline loops: CDR1 LGHNA, CDR2 YSLEER. Trimming cost V 4 bases and J 2 bases, with 16 bases left between them. This CDR3 is 16 amino acids long. The CDR3 DNA sequence: TGCGCCAGCAGCCCGCAGGGGAGACTACTCACAGATACGCAGTATTTT. Protein: CASSPQGRLLTDTQYF.

This chain uses TRBV6-5 with TRBJ1-3, with TRBD1 identical over 7 bases. V lost 2 bases to trimming and J lost 0 bases; unmatched junction nucleotides: 4. The CDR3 runs to 16 residues. Germline V lookup: CDR1 MNHEY, CDR2 SVGAGI. CDR3 coding DNA: TGTGCCAGCAGTTACCTGGACAGGCGCTCTGGAAACACCATATATTTT. Protein sequence: CASSYLDRRSGNTIYF.